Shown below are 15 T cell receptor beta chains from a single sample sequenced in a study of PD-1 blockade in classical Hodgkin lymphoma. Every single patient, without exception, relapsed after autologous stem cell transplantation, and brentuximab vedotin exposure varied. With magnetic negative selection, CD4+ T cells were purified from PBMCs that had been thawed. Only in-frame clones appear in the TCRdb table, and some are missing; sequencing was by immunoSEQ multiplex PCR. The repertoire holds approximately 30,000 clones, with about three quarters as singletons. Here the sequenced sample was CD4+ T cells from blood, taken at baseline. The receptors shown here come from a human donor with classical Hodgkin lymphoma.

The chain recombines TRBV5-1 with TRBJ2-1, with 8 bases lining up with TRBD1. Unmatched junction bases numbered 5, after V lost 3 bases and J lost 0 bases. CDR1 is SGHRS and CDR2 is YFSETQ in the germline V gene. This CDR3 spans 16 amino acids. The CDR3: CASSSTGGDSYNEQFF. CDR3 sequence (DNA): TGCGCCAGCAGCTCTACAGGGGGAGACTCCTACAATGAGCAGTTCTTC.

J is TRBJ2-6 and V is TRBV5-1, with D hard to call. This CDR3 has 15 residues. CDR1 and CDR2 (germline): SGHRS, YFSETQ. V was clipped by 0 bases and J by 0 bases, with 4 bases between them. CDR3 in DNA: TGCGCCAGCAGCTTGGACCCCTCTGGGGCCAACGTCCTGACTTTC. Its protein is CASSLDPSGANVLTF. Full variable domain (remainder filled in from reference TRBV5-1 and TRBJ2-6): KAGVTQTPRYLIKTRGQQVTLSCSPISGHRSVSWYQQTPGQGLQFLFEYFSETQRNKGNFPGRFSGRQFSNSRSEMNVSTLELGDSALYLCASSLDPSGANVLTFGAGSRLTVL.

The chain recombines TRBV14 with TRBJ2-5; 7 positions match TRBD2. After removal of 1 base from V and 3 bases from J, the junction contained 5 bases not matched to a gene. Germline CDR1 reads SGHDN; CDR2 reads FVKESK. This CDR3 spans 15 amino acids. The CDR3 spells CASSQGGDYEETQYF. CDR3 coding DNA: TGTGCCAGCAGCCAAGGTGGGGACTACGAAGAGACCCAGTACTTC.

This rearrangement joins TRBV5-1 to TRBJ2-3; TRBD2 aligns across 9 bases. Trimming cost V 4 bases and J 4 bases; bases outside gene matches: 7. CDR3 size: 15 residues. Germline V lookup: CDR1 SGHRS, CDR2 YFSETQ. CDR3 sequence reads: CASSISSGVSDTQYF. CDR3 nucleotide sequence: TGCGCCAGCAGCATTTCTAGCGGGGTATCAGATACGCAGTATTTT.

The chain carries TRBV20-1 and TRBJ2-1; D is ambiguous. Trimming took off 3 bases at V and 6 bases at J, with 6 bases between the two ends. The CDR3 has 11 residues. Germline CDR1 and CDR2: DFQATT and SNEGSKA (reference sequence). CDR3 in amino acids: CSARLGNEQFF. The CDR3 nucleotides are TGCAGTGCTAGGCTGGGCAATGAGCAGTTCTTC.

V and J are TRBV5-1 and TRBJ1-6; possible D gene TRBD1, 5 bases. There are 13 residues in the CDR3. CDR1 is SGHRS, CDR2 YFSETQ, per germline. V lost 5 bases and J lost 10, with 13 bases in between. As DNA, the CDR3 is TGCGCCAGCAGTCTGGCGGGGGTGTCACCCCTCCACTTT. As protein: CASSLAGVSPLHF.

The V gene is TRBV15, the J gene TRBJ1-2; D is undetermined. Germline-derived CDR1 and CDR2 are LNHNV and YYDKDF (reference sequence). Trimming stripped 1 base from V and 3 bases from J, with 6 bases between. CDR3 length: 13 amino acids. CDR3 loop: CATSRATDYGYTF. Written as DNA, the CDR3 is TGTGCCACCAGCAGAGCAACGGACTATGGCTACACCTTC.

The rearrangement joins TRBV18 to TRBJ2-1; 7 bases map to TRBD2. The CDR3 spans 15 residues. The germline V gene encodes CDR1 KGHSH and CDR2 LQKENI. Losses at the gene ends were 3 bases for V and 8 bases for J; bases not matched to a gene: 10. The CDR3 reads CASSPSGSTVDEQFF. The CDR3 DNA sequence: TGTGCCAGCTCACCTAGCGGGTCCACGGTCGATGAGCAGTTCTTC.

The CDR3 loop reads CASLQLSGANVLTF. As DNA, the CDR3 is TGTGCCAGCCTACAACTCTCTGGGGCCAACGTCCTGACTTTC. The chain joins TRBV6-5 to TRBJ2-6; D is unresolved. Trimming took 8 bases from V and 0 from J, leaving 8 bases between them. CDR3 length: 14 amino acids. Germline V gives CDR1 MNHEY, CDR2 SVGAGI.

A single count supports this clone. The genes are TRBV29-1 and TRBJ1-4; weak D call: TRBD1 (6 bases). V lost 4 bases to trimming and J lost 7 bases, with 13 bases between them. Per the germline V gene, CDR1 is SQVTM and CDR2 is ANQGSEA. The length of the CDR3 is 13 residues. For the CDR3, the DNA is TGCAGCGTTGTGGGACAACTAGGTGAAAAACTGTTTTTT. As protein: CSVVGQLGEKLFF.

As DNA, the CDR3 is TGTGCTAGCCTGCAGGGGTCTAGCGGACATTACAATGAGCAGTTCTTC. Encoded protein: CASLQGSSGHYNEQFF. This sequence joins TRBV12-5 and TRBJ2-1, with a weak D call TRBD2 (7 bases). Germline CDR1 and CDR2: LGHNT and FRNRAP. The CDR3 is 16 amino acids. V lost 9 bases and J 4 bases, leaving 22 bases between the germline ends.

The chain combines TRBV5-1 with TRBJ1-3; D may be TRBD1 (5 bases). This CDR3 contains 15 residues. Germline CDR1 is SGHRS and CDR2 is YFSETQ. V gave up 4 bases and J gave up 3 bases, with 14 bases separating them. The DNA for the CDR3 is TGCGCCAGCAGCGCTGATGGGGCCCGTGGAAACACCATATATTTT. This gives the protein CASSADGARGNTIYF.

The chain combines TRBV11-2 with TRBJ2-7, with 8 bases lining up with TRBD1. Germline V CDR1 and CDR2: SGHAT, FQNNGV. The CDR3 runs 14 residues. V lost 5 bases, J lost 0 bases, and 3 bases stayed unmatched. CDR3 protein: CASSPDRVSYEQYF. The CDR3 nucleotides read TGTGCCAGCAGCCCGGACAGGGTCTCCTACGAGCAGTACTTC.

The CDR3, as DNA: TGTGCCAGCATCCCGGGGACGAGGGAGACCCAGTACTTC. It codes for CASIPGTRETQYF. The J gene is TRBJ2-5, the V gene TRBV2, with D perhaps being TRBD1 or TRBD2 (5 bases each). The CDR3 totals 13 residues. Trimming cost V 7 bases and J 5 bases, with 14 bases left between them. CDR1 and CDR2 (germline): SNHLY, FYNNEI.

CDR3 nucleotides: TGTGCCAGTAGCGACAGGGGGAGGGGACAGCCCCAGCATTTT. It translates to CASSDRGRGQPQHF. The chain has TRBV19 and TRBJ1-5, with TRBD1 matching over 9 bases. Per germline, CDR1 LNHDA and CDR2 SQIVND (reference sequence). The CDR3 is 14 amino acids. J lost 7 bases, V lost 6 bases, and 7 bases had no gene match.